This TCR beta chain was captured by sequencing in a study of T cell repertoires in aging, cancer and after chemotherapy. Study background: Six age groups, ranging from 30 or younger to 70 or older, included the donors.

TRB rearrangements spanning V, D and J were amplified using mixed TRB-A/B primers. A single record per CDR3 protein comes from TCRdb applying MiXCR to the multiplex PCR reads. In the table there are about 4,900 distinct CDR3 sequences, 46% of which are singletons. Amplification of TCR beta used genomic DNA extracted from peripheral blood. Material for sequencing was blood. This receptor was identified in a human donor in good health.

CDR3: CAWSLSRLDRGVVAFF. The DNA of the CDR3 is TGTGCCTGGAGCCTGAGCAGACTAGACAGGGGAGTGGTCGCTTTCTTT. This chain connects TRBV30 to TRBJ1-1; 8 bases agree with TRBD1. This CDR3 has 16 amino acids. Germline trimming cut 3 bases from V and 11 bases from J; bases unmatched to any gene: 20. CDR1 is GTSNPN and CDR2 is SVGIG in the germline V gene (reference sequence).